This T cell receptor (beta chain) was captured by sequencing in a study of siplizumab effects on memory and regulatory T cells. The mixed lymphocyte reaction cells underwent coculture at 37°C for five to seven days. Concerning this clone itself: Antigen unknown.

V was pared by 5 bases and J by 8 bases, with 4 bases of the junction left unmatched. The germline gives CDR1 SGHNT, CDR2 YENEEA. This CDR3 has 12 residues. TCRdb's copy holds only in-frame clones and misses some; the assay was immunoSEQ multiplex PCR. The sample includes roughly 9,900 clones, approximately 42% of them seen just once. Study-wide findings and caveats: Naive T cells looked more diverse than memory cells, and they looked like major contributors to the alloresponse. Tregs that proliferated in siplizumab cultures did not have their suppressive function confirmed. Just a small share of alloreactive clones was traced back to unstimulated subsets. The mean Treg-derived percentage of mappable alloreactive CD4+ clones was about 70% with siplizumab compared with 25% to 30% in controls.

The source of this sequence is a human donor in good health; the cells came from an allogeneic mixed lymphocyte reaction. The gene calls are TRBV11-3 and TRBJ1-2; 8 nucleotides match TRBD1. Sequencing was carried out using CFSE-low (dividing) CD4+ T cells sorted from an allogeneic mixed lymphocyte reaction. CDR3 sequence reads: CASSDRGRGYTF. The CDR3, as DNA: TGTGCCAGCAGCGACAGGGGAAGGGGCTACACCTTC.